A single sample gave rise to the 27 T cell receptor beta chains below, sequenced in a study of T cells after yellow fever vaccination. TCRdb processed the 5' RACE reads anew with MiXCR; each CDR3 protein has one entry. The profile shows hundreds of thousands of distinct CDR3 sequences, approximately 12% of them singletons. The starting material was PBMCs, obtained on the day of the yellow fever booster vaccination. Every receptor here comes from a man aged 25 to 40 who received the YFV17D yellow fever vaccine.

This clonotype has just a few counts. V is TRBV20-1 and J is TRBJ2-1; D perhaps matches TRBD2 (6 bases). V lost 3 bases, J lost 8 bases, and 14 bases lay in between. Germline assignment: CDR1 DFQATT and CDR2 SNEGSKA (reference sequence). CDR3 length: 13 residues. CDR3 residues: CSASVDRGYEQFF. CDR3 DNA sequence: TGCAGTGCTAGCGTGGACCGGGGGTATGAGCAGTTCTTC.

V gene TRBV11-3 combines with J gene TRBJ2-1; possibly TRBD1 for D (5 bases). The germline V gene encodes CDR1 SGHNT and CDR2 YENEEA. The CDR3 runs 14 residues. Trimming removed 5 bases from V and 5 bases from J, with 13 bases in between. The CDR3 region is CASSPSTAHNEQFF. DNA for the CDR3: TGTGCCAGCAGCCCATCGACAGCCCACAATGAGCAGTTCTTC.

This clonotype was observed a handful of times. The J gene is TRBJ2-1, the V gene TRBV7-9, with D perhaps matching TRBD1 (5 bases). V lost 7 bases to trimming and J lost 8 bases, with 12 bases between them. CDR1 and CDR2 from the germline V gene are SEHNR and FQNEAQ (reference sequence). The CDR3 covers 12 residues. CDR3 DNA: TGTGCCAGCACCCAGGGCGTCGATGAGCAGTTCTTC. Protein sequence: CASTQGVDEQFF. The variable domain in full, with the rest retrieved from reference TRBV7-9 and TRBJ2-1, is DTGVSQNPRHKITKRGQNVTFRCDPISEHNRLYWYRQTLGQGPEFLTYFQNEAQLEKSRLLSDRFSAERPKGSFSTLEIQRTEQGDSAMYLCASTQGVDEQFFGPGTRLTVL.

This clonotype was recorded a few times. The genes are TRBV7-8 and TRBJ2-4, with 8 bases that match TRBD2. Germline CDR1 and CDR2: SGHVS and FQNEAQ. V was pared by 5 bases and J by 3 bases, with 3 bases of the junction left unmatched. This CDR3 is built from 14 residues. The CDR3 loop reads CASSLREGKNIQYF. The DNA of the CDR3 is TGTGCCAGCAGCCTCCGGGAGGGCAAAAACATTCAGTACTTC.

CDR3 sequence reads: CASSPPDRNPYEQYF. The CDR3 nucleotides are TGTGCCAGCTCACCCCCGGACAGGAACCCCTACGAGCAGTACTTC. V and J are TRBV18 and TRBJ2-7; 7 nucleotides line up with TRBD1. This CDR3 is 15 amino acids long. The germline gives CDR1 KGHSH, CDR2 LQKENI. V lost 3 bases, J lost 2 bases, and 7 bases stayed unmatched.

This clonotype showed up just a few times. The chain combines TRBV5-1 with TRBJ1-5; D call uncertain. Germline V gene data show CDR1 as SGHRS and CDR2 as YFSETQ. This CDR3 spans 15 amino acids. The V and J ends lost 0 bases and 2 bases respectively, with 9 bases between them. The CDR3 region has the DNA TGCGCCAGCAGCTTGGCCGGCGCTGGCAATCAGCCCCAGCATTTT. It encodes CASSLAGAGNQPQHF.

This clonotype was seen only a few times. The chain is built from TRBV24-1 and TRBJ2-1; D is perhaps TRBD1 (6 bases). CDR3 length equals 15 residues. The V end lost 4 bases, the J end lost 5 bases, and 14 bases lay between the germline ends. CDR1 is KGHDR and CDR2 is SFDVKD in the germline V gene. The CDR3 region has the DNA TGTGCCACCAGTGACCCGGGACAAACGAACAATGAGCAGTTCTTC. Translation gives CATSDPGQTNNEQFF.

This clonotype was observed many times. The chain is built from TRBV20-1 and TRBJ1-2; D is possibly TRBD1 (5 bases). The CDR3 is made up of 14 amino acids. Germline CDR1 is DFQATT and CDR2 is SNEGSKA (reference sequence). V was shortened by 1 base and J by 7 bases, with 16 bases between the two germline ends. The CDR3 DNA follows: TGCAGTGCTAGAGGTTCAGGGTGGAGGGGTGGCTACACCTTC. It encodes CSARGSGWRGGYTF.

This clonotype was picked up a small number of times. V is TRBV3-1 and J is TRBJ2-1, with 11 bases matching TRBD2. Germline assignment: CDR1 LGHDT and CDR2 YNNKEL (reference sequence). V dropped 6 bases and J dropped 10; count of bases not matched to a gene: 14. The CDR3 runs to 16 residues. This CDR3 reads CASSLSGSGRAREQFF. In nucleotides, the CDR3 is TGTGCCAGCAGTCTTAGTGGTAGCGGGAGGGCTCGGGAGCAGTTCTTC.

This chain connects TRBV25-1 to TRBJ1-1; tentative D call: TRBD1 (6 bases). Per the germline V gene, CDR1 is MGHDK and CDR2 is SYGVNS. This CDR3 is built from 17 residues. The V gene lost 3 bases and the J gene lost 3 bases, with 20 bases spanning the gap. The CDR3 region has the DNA TGTGCCAGCAGTGATCTTGGAGCAGGCCCAGGGGACACTGAAGCTTTCTTT. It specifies CASSDLGAGPGDTEAFF.

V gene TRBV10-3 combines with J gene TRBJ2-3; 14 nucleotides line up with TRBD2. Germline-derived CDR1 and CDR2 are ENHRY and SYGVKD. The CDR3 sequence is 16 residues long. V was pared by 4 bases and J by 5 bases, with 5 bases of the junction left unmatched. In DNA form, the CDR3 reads TGTGCCATCAGTGCCCCCGGGACTAGCGGGAGAGATACGCAGTATTTT. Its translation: CAISAPGTSGRDTQYF.

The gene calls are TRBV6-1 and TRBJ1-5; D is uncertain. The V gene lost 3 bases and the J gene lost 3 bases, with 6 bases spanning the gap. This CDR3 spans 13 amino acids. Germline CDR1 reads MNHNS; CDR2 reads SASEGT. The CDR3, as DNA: TGTGCCAGCAGTGACAGGAACAATCAGCCCCAGCATTTT. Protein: CASSDRNNQPQHF.

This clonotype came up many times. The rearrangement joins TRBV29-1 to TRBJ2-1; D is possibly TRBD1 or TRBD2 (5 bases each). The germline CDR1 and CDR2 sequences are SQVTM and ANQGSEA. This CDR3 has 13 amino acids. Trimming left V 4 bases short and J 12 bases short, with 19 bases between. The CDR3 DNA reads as TGCAGCGTTGCACTGGGGGTCATGAGGGGGCAGTTCTTC. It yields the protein CSVALGVMRGQFF.

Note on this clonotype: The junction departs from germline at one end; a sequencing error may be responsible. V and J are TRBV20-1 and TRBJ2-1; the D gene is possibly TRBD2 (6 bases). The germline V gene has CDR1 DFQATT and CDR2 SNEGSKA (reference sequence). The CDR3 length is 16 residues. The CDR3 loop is CCALLSGRPRDNEQFF. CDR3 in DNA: TGCTGTGCCTTACTTAGCGGAAGACCTCGGGACAATGAGCAGTTCTTC.

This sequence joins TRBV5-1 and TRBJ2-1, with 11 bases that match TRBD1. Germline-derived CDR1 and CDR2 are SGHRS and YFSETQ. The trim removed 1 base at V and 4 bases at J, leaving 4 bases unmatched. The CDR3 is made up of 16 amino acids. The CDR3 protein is CASSLSGTGGYNEQFF. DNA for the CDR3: TGCGCCAGCAGCTTGTCTGGGACAGGGGGGTACAATGAGCAGTTCTTC.

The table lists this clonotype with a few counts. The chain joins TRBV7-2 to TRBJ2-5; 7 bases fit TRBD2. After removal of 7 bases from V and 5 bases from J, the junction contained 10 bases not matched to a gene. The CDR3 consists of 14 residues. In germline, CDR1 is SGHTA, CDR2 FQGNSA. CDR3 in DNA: TGTGCCAGCAAGTTTCCGGGAGGAGGGGAGACCCAGTACTTC. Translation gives CASKFPGGGETQYF.

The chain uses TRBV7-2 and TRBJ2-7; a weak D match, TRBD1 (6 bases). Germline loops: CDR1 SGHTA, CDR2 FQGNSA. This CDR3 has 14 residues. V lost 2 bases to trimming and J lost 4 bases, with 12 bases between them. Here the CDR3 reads CASSLIGQSYEQYF. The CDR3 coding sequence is TGTGCCAGCAGCTTAATAGGACAGAGTTACGAGCAGTACTTC.

CDR3 residues: CASSSWGGYEQYF. Written as DNA, the CDR3 is TGTGCCAGCAGTAGCTGGGGAGGCTACGAGCAGTACTTC. The rearrangement uses TRBV27 and TRBJ2-7, with D possibly TRBD2 on 6 matching bases. Germline V gene data show CDR1 as MNHEY and CDR2 as SMNVEV (reference sequence). V lost 5 bases and J 3 bases, leaving 11 bases between the germline ends. This CDR3 is 13 amino acids long.

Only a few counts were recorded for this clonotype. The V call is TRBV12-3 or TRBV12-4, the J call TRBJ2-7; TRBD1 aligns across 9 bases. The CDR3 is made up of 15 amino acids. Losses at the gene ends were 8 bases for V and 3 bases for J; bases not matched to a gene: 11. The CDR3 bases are TGTGCCAGCGGCATGACCCGGGGACAGGGCTACGAGCAGTACTTC. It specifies CASGMTRGQGYEQYF.

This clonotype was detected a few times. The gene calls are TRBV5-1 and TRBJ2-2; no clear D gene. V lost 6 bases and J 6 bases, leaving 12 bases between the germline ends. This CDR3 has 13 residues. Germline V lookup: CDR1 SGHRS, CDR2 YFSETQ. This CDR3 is CASTKLDSGELFF. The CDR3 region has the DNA TGCGCCAGCACCAAACTCGATTCCGGGGAGCTGTTTTTT.

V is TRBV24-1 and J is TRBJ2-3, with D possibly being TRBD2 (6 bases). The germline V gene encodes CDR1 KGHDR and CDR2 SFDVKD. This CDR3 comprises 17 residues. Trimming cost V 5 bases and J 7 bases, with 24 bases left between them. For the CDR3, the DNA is TGTGCCACCAGTGCCCCCTCCGGAGGGTGGCGGTGGAATACGCAGTATTTT. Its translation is CATSAPSGGWRWNTQYF.

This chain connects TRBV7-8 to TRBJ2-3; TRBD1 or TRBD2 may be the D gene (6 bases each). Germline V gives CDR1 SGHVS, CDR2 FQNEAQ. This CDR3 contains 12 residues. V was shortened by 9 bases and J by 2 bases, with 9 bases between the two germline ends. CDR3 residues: CASRGDTDTQYF. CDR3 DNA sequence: TGTGCCAGTAGGGGGGACACAGATACGCAGTATTTT.

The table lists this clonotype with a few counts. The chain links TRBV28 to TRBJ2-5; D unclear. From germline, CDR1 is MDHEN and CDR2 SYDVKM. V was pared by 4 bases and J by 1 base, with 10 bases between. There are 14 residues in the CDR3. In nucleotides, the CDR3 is TGTGCCAGCAGTTATCTACAGACCCAAGAGACCCAGTACTTC. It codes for CASSYLQTQETQYF. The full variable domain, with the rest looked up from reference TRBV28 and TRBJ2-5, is DVKVTQSSRYLVKRTGEKVFLECVQDMDHENMFWYRQDPGLGLRLIYFSYDVKMKEKGDIPEGYSVSREKKERFSLILESASTNQTSMYLCASSYLQTQETQYFGPGTRLLVL.

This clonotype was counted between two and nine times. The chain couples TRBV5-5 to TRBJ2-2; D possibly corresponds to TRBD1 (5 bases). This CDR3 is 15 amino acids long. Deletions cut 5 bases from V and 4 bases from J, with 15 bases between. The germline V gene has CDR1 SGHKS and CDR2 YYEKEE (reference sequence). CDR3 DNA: TGTGCCAGCAGGAGCCCGCAGGGAAGCACCGGGGAGCTGTTTTTT. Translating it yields CASRSPQGSTGELFF.

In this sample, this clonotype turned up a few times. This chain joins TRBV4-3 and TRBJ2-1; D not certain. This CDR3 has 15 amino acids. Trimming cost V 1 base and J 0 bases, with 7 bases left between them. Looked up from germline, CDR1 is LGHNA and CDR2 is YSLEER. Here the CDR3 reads CASSQGLSSYNEQFF. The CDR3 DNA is TGCGCCAGCAGCCAAGGACTCAGCTCCTACAATGAGCAGTTCTTC.

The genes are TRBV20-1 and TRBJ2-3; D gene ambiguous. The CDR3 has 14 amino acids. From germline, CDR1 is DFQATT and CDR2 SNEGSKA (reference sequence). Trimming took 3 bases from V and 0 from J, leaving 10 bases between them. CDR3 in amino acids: CSARPLTSTDTQYF. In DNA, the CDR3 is TGCAGTGCTAGGCCCCTTACTAGCACAGATACGCAGTATTTT.

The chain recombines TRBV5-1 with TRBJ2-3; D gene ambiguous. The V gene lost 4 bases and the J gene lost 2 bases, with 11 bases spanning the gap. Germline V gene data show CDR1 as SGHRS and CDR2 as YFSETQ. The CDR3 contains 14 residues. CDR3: CASSPQTPTDTQYF. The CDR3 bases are TGCGCCAGCAGCCCGCAAACACCCACAGATACGCAGTATTTT.